This T cell receptor (beta chain) was observed in a study of T cell responses to AZD1222 COVID-19 vaccine. Study information: Pooling covered second doses at about 4 or about 12 weeks.

Study results and limitations: Among spike-specific TCRs, nearly half reportedly target unmutated variant regions. Spike-specific TCRs gained breadth and depth after people received two AZD1222 doses. Among the donors, most were white British and more were female, and clonal diversity was possibly underestimated.

V lost 3 bases and J lost 2, with 5 bases in between. Germline assignment: CDR1 LGHDT and CDR2 YNNKEL (reference sequence). This CDR3 comprises 13 residues. Method: immunoSEQ multiplex PCR; TCRdb's copy keeps in-frame clones and lacks some. This table holds around 100,000 clones, 80% to 90% found once. This clone was observed at least ten times. Its target is not known. At the DNA level, this CDR3 is encoded by other sequences in the same sample as well. The receptor was isolated from an adult in good health. This specimen was peripheral blood, taken on day 0 of AZD1222 vaccination. This chain uses TRBV3-1 (or the pseudogene TRBV3-2) with TRBJ1-3; D call uncertain. In DNA form, the CDR3 reads TGTGCCAGCAGCCAGGGGACTGGAAACACCATATATTTT. Translating it yields CASSQGTGNTIYF.